The clone carrying this TCR beta chain was counted at least ten times. Its antigen remains unknown. TCRdb reprocessed the PCR reads via MiXCR and lists one record per CDR3 protein. The profile shows about 640,000 distinct CDR3 sequences, nearly 20% of them singletons. The data stem from a study of molecular identifiers for immune sequencing clone quantification. Germline-derived CDR1 and CDR2 are MNHEY and SVGAGI. CDR3 length: 14 residues. V was pared by 2 bases and J by 4 bases, with 1 base of the junction left unmatched. Findings of the study overall: Clones that had above 20 RNA copies took up over 99% of effector molecules but under 1% in naive cells.

The TCR was taken from a human donor in good health. Some libraries in this study had Jurkat cell RNA spiked in. The V gene is TRBV6-5, the J gene TRBJ2-7, with 11 bases identical to TRBD1. The sequenced sample was naive CD8+ T cells from blood, with Jurkat cell RNA spiked in. Subset specified: FACS-sorted CD8+CD4-CCR7+CD45RA+ naive T cells. The CDR3 DNA reads as TGTGCCAGCAGTTACGGGACAGGGGGTTACGAGCAGTACTTC. It encodes CASSYGTGGYEQYF.